This T cell receptor beta chain was profiled in a study of shared clonotypes between healthy human individuals. At the level of the study: Each donor had three CD4 naive, three CD4 memory, two CD8 naive and one CD8 memory plate.

The CDR3 is 16 amino acids. Germline V gene lookup returns CDR1 MNHNS and CDR2 SASEGT. Trimming pared 0 bases from V and 2 bases from J, leaving 14 bases between. The repertoire was sequenced with immunoSEQ multiplex PCR; TCRdb's copy has only in-frame clones and lacks some. The data contain approximately 2.5 million clones, 80% to 95% of them seen just once; the ten biggest clones take up 0.35% to 0.45%. The source is a young man in good health. Some clones in this sample may be carry-over from other donors' samples. The material sequenced was naive CD4+ T cells from PBMCs. Subset reported: CD45RA+ positively selected. V gene TRBV6-1 combines with J gene TRBJ2-7, with unresolved D. The CDR3 loop reads CASSEALSSAAYEQYF. In DNA form, the CDR3 reads TGTGCCAGCAGTGAAGCCCTCTCGAGCGCGGCCTACGAGCAGTACTTC.